These 2 T cell receptor beta chains were sequenced from one sample in a study of cytomegalovirus exposure and HLA in healthy donors. Use of 60 Vbeta and 13 Jbeta primers characterized the PCR. Profiled with immunoSEQ multiplex PCR; TCRdb holds only in-frame clones, not every one. Seen here are fewer than 200,000 clones, approximately 82% observed once, and the top ten hold around 4.6%. The sequenced sample was PBMCs. The receptors here all came from a male donor in good health and CMV-seronegative.

The chain carries TRBV19 and TRBJ1-5; no clear D. V lost 5 bases, J lost 9 bases, and 14 bases lay in between. The CDR3 runs 13 residues. Germline values: CDR1 LNHDA, CDR2 SQIVND (reference sequence). The CDR3 spells CASSYRVTRPQHF. CDR3 coding DNA: TGTGCCAGTAGTTACAGAGTGACTAGGCCCCAGCATTTT.

V gene TRBV6-6 combines with J gene TRBJ2-7; 8 bases map to TRBD1. The J segment lost 1 base and the V segment lost 7 bases, leaving 6 bases of the junction unmatched. CDR3 size: 14 residues. Germline CDR1 MNHNY, CDR2 SVGAGI (reference sequence). This CDR3 is CASTPGGSSYEQYF. The CDR3 DNA follows: TGTGCCAGCACCCCAGGGGGCAGTTCCTACGAGCAGTACTTC.